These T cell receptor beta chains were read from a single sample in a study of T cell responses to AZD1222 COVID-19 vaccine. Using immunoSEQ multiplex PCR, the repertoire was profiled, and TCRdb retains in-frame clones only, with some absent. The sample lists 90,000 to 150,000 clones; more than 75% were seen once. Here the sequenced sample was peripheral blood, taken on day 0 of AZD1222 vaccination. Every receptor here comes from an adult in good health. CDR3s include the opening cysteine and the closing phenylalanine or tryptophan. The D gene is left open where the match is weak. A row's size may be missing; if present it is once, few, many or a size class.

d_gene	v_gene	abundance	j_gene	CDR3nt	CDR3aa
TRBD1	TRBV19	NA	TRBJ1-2	TGTGCCAGTAGTATAGATCAAGCAGGGGGCTATGGCTACACCTTC	CASSIDQAGGYGYTF
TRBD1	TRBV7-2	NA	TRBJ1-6	TGTGCCAGCAGCTGGAGGGACAGGGGGACTACGGGTTCACCCCTCCACTTT	CASSWRDRGTTGSPLHF
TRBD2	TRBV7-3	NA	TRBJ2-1	TGTGCCAGCAGCCCAGTCCCGGCGGGCGCGGGGGAGTACAATGAGCAGTTCTTC	CASSPVPAGAGEYNEQFF
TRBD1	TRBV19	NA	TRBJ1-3	TGTGCCAGTAGTTCGCTGACAGGGGGATCAGGAAACACCATATATTTT	CASSSLTGGSGNTIYF
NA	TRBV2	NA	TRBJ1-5	TGTGCCAGCAGTGAAGATAGACAGAATCAGCCCCAGCATTTT	CASSEDRQNQPQHF
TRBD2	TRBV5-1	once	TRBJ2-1	TGCGCCAGCAGCTTGGTAGCGGGGCCAAGGGGTTACAATGAGCAGTTCTTC	CASSLVAGPRGYNEQFF
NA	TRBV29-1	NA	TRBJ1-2	TGCAGCGTTTGGGATACAGTCGGCTACACCTTC	CSVWDTVGYTF
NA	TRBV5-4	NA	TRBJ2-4	TGTGCCAGCACCCCAGATCCCCGGGGCTGGAACATTCAGTACTTC	CASTPDPRGWNIQYF
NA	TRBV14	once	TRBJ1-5	TGTGCCAGCAGCCAAGTTTCCGTGGGGGGCGGTCGAGCAGGCCCCAATCAGCCCCAGCATTTT	CASSQVSVGGGRAGPNQPQHF
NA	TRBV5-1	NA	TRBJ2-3	TGCGCCAGCAGATTCAGGACAGTAACTATATCTAGCACAGATACGCAGTATTTT	CASRFRTVTISSTDTQYF
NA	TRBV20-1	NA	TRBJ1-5	TGCAGTGCTAGTGCAGGGAATCAGCCCCAGCATTTT	CSASAGNQPQHF
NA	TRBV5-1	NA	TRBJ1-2	TGCGCCAGCAGCTTGGGGGGACTGACTAACTATGGCTACACCTTC	CASSLGGLTNYGYTF
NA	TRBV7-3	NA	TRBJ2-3	TGTGCCAGCAGCCAAGAGCTCACAGATACGCAGTATTTT	CASSQELTDTQYF
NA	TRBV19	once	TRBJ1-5	TGTGCCAGTAGTAGGCTACAAGGCAATCAGCCCCAGCATTTT	CASSRLQGNQPQHF
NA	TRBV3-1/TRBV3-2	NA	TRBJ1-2	TGTGCCAGCAGCCGAGGGACGGATTATGGCTACACCTTC	CASSRGTDYGYTF
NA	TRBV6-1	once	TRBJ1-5	TGTGCCAGCAGTGAAGTAAAAACAGCAAAGTTCGCGCCCCAGCATTTT	CASSEVKTAKFAPQHF
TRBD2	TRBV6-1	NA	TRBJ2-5	TGTGCCAGCAGTGTGACTAGCGGGGGGGCCGGGGGAGAGACCCAGTACTTC	CASSVTSGGAGGETQYF
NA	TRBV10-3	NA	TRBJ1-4	TGTGCCATCAGTGAGTCGTTGCTCGGCTCTGCAACTAATGAAAAACTGTTTTTT	CAISESLLGSATNEKLFF
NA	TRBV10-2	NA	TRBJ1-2	TGCGCCAGCAACTCGGGGAGGGCTAACGAGTATGGCTACACCTTC	CASNSGRANEYGYTF
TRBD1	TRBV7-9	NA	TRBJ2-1	TGTGCCAGCAGCCCGACAGGGGATGAGCAGTTCTTC	CASSPTGDEQFF
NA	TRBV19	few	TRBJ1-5	TGTGCCAGTAGGTCCGTCGAGGGGGTCTTTGCACAGCCCCAGCATTTT	CASRSVEGVFAQPQHF
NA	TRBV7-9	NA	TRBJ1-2	TGTGCCAGCAGCTTAGCTTCGCCCTATGGCTACACCTTC	CASSLASPYGYTF
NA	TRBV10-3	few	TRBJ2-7	TGTGCCATCACCAGGCAGGGGGGCTACGAGCAGTACTTC	CAITRQGGYEQYF
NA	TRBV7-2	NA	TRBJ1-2	TGTGCCAGCAGCTTAAGACAGCCAGACTATGGCTACACCTTC	CASSLRQPDYGYTF
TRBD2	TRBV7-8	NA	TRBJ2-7	TGTGCCAGCAGCTTATGGGTAGCGGGGGCCTCCTACGAGCAGTACTTC	CASSLWVAGASYEQYF
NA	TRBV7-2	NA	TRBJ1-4	TGTGCCAGCAGCCTCGGGGCAGGGAATGAAAAACTGTTTTTT	CASSLGAGNEKLFF
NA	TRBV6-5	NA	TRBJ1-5	TGTGCCAGCAGTCTCCGACCCAATCAGCCCCAGCATTTT	CASSLRPNQPQHF
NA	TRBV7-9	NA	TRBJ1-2	TGTGCCAACGTAAAACTGAACGACAGGAACTATGGCTACACCTTC	CANVKLNDRNYGYTF
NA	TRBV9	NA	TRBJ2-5	TGTGCCAGCAATCGGGGGGCCTGGGAGACCCAGTACTTC	CASNRGAWETQYF
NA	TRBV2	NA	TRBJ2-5	TGTGCCAGCTACATTCGGGACGGCAGGCGGGAGACCCAGTACTTC	CASYIRDGRRETQYF
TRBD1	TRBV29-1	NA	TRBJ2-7	TGCAGCGGGGGACAGGGCTACGAGCAGTACTTC	CSGGQGYEQYF
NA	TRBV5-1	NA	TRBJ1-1	TGCGCCAGCAGGACGACGCCCAGGGACACTGAAGCTTTCTTT	CASRTTPRDTEAFF
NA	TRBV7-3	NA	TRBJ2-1	TGTGCCAGCAGCTTAACTGGGGGTAACTACAATGAGCAGTTCTTC	CASSLTGGNYNEQFF
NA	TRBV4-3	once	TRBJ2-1	TGCGCCAGCAGCCAAGGGCATAGCTCCTACAATGAGCAGTTCTTC	CASSQGHSSYNEQFF
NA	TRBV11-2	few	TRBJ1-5	TGTGCCAGCAGCTTAGACGGCAGGGTCTATCAGCCCCAGCATTTT	CASSLDGRVYQPQHF
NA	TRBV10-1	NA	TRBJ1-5	TGCGCCAGCAGCCGGGACCTAGGCAATCAGCCCCAGCATTTT	CASSRDLGNQPQHF